This T cell receptor (beta chain) was sequenced in a study of CD8 T cells in Susac syndrome (dated by TCRdb to between 2019 and 2020). In terms of the full investigation: Repertoire sequencing was used to test whether CD8+ T cell activation and differentiation in Susac syndrome was antigen driven. General conclusions and limits of the study: The study acknowledged that relatively few individuals were included in the TCR sequencing and HLA analysis.

As regards this clonotype: It lacks a known antigen. Qualities for individual bases were not recorded, and no much larger clone is one base off.

RNA was extracted with the RNeasy kit and 0.5 to 1 ug was reverse transcribed using random hexamers. The immunoSEQ multiplex PCR assay, which covers 54 Vbeta and 13 Jbeta segments, was used to amplify TCR beta CDR3 regions. Bias from PCR amplification was corrected by using a synthetic template baseline for primer optimization and for computational correction. Concerning the study's data processing: Reads were assigned to V, D and J genes according to IMGT and analyzed in immunoSEQ Analyzer, with only productive sequences retained. Clonality was computed as one minus Shannon entropy normalized by log2 of the number of productive unique sequences. For each patient and control, public and private clones were evaluated among the 100 most prevalent clones. Susac-specific clones were defined as absent from healthy and MS cohorts, over a thousand published viral clones and other ImmuneACCESS disease sequences. In-frame beta chains were kept once TCRdb had trimmed the public reads at Q25 with fastp and called clones with MiXCR. Rows with one shared CDR3 protein collapse into an entry with the most common genes and DNA. Clone size and V and J calls follow TCRdb, not the original study. A total of 200,000 or so distinct CDR3 sequences appear in this sample, approximately 95% of them only once. 0.093% of the sample belongs to the ten largest clones.

The V and J ends are trimmed by 4 bases and 2 bases, leaving 9 bases between them. According to the germline V gene, CDR1 reads SNHLY and CDR2 reads FYNNEI. Counted from cysteine to phenylalanine, this CDR3 has 15 amino acids. Of all the DNA, just the CDR3 is kept, 45 bases in frame from base 1. Peripheral blood CD8+ and CD4+ T cells from healthy donors, Susac syndrome patients and multiple sclerosis patients were profiled using high-throughput TCR beta sequencing. The multiple sclerosis controls were treatment-naive patients whose relapsing-remitting disease, either stable or active, fulfilled the revised McDonald criteria. Bulk CD8+ and CD4+ T cells were purified magnetically by negative isolation, whereas CD8+ TEMRA cells were enriched by FACS. Blood was collected in EDTA tubes and processed within 24 hours, with PBMCs isolated through density gradient centrifugation. PBMCs intended for TCR sequencing were frozen in liquid nitrogen and were later thawed in a 37 degrees C water bath. The sorted or isolated CD4+, CD8+ and CD8+ TEMRA cells reached a purity of at least 90%.

This receptor was identified in a human donor with multiple sclerosis. The V and J segments used are TRBV2 and TRBJ2-6, with the D segment identity uncertain. The sample consisted of CD4+ T cells from PBMCs. The CDR3 protein is CASSVSPAGANVLTF. The nucleotide sequence reads TGTGCCAGCAGTGTTTCCCCGGCTGGGGCCAACGTCCTGACTTTC.